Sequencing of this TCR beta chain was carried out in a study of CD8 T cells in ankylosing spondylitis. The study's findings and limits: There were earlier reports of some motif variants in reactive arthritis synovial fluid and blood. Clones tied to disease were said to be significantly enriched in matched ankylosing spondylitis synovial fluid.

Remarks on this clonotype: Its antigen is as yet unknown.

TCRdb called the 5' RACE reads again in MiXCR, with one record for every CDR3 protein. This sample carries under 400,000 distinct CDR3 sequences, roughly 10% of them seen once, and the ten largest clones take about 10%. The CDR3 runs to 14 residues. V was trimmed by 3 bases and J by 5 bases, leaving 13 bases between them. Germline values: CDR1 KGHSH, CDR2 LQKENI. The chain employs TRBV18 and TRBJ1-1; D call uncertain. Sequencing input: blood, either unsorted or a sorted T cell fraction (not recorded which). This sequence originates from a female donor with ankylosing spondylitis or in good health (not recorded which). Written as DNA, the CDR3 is TGTGCCAGCTCACCGGACGGTCTGAGGACTGAAGCTTTCTTT. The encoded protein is CASSPDGLRTEAFF.